Following are 20 T cell receptor beta chains from one sample sequenced in a study of vaccination effects on CD4 cells after COVID-19. Peptide-pool stimulation followed by sequencing identified expanded antigen-specific CD4+ clonotypes in the ViraFEST assay. After roughly 10 days in culture, the CD4+ T cells were isolated. Negative nucleocapsid antibody tests before and after vaccination confirmed no previous SARS-CoV-2 infection. These TCRs are of unknown antigen specificity. The method was immunoSEQ multiplex PCR; TCRdb's version includes in-frame clones alone and lacks a portion of them. Of more than 40,000 clones listed, 77% are singletons. The sequencing used CD4+ T cells from PBMCs cultured with HCoV-NL63 spike peptides, collected before COVID-19 vaccination. These receptors were collected from a human donor who received a COVID-19 vaccine.

V usage is TRBV28 and J usage is TRBJ1-5, with D possibly TRBD1 on 5 matching bases. This CDR3 has 15 amino acids. Trimming cost V 8 bases and J 2 bases, with 16 bases left between them. Germline CDR1 and CDR2: MDHEN and SYDVKM. The CDR3 region is CASHTQGSGNQPQHF. Written as DNA, the CDR3 is TGTGCCAGCCACACCCAGGGTTCGGGCAATCAGCCCCAGCATTTT.

The chain has TRBV12-3 or TRBV12-4 and TRBJ1-4, with D possibly matching TRBD1 (6 bases). The CDR3 covers 13 residues. Trimming removed 8 bases at V and 5 bases at J, with 12 bases between. The CDR3 nucleotides read TGTGCCAGCGGCCGGACAGAGAATGAAAAACTGTTTTTT. Its translation is CASGRTENEKLFF.

The gene calls are TRBV9 and TRBJ2-6; 9 nucleotides align to TRBD1. CDR1 and CDR2 (germline): SGDLS, YYNGEE. The V gene end was trimmed by 1 base and the J gene end by 2 bases; junction bases not matched to a gene: 7. The CDR3 extends over 18 amino acids. As DNA, the CDR3 is TGTGCCAGCAGCGTATCCCCTCGACAGGGGGCTGGGGCCAACGTCCTGACTTTC. Translation gives CASSVSPRQGAGANVLTF.

V is TRBV6-5 and J is TRBJ1-5; D possibly corresponds to TRBD1 (6 bases). This CDR3 contains 14 residues. The germline gives CDR1 MNHEY, CDR2 SVGAGI. V lost 5 bases to trimming and J lost 5 bases, with 13 bases between them. CDR3 in DNA: TGTGCCAGCAGTCCCCGACAGGCATATCAGCCCCAGCATTTT. This gives the protein CASSPRQAYQPQHF.

The rearrangement joins TRBV28 to TRBJ1-1; D is undetermined. Germline CDR1 MDHEN, CDR2 SYDVKM. V lost 3 bases and J 8 bases, leaving 13 bases between the germline ends. This CDR3 comprises 13 residues. CDR3 in amino acids: CASSLTEGREAFF. In DNA, the CDR3 is TGTGCCAGCAGTTTGACCGAGGGAAGAGAAGCTTTCTTT. Together with reference TRBV28 and TRBJ1-1, the CDR3 gives the full variable domain: DVKVTQSSRYLVKRTGEKVFLECVQDMDHENMFWYRQDPGLGLRLIYFSYDVKMKEKGDIPEGYSVSREKKERFSLILESASTNQTSMYLCASSLTEGREAFFGQGTRLTVV.

The CDR3 DNA reads TGTGCCAGCAGTTACGCTGGGACGGGTCCCTACGAGCAGTACGTC. Its protein product is CASSYAGTGPYEQYV. The V call is TRBV6-2 or TRBV6-3, the J call TRBJ2-7; D may be TRBD1 or TRBD2 (5 bases each). Trimming shortened V by 2 bases and J by 2 bases, and 13 bases separated the two germline ends. Germline CDR1 reads MNHEY; CDR2 reads SVGEGT. The CDR3 totals 15 residues.

V is TRBV9 and J is TRBJ2-1; possible D gene TRBD2, 6 bases. V lost 4 bases to trimming and J lost 0 bases, with 11 bases between them. Germline-derived CDR1 and CDR2 are SGDLS and YYNGEE. There are 15 residues in the CDR3. The CDR3 loop reads CASSYGRGSYNEQFF. The CDR3 region has the DNA TGTGCCAGCAGCTACGGGCGGGGCTCCTACAATGAGCAGTTCTTC.

The rearrangement links TRBV29-1 to TRBJ1-1; D is undetermined. The germline CDR1 and CDR2 sequences are SQVTM and ANQGSEA. The V gene lost 5 bases and the J gene lost 2 bases, with 9 bases spanning the gap. This CDR3 is 12 amino acids long. The CDR3 loop reads CSVRLANTEAFF. The CDR3 DNA follows: TGCAGCGTTCGGTTGGCTAACACTGAAGCTTTCTTT.

This clone was detected only once. The rearrangement links TRBV30 to TRBJ1-1; D unresolved. This CDR3 region has 13 residues. Germline assignment: CDR1 GTSNPN and CDR2 SVGIG (reference sequence). V was pared by 7 bases and J by 4 bases, with 16 bases between. CDR3 DNA sequence: TGTGCCTTGAGGGTCCGAGGGAGCACTGAAGCTTTCTTT. Its translation is CALRVRGSTEAFF.

The chain is built from TRBV7-2 and TRBJ1-5; D unresolved. The V gene's germline CDR1 is SGHTA and CDR2 FQGNSA. V was cut by 5 bases and J by 0 bases, with 14 bases left in between. CDR3 length equals 16 residues. Written as DNA, the CDR3 is TGTGCCAGCAGCCCCCAGGACTTTTATAGCAATCAGCCCCAGCATTTT. This encodes CASSPQDFYSNQPQHF.

The chain carries TRBV19 and TRBJ1-5, with D possibly being TRBD1 (5 bases). This CDR3 has 15 amino acids. Trimming removed 2 bases at V and 3 bases at J, with 11 bases between. Germline V gene data show CDR1 as LNHDA and CDR2 as SQIVND (reference sequence). The CDR3 DNA reads TGTGCCAGTAGTATAAGACTACAGGCCAATCAGCCCCAGCATTTT. It is translated as CASSIRLQANQPQHF.

This clone was counted only a few times. V usage is TRBV27 and J usage is TRBJ1-5; weak D call: TRBD1 (5 bases). V dropped 3 bases and J dropped 6 bases, with 15 bases sitting between them. CDR1 is MNHEY, CDR2 SMNVEV, per germline (reference sequence). The CDR3 totals 15 residues. CDR3 amino acids: CASSFEGKVTQPQHF. The CDR3 DNA follows: TGTGCCAGCAGTTTTGAGGGGAAGGTCACTCAGCCCCAGCATTTT.

The chain recombines TRBV18 with TRBJ2-5; 9 bases line up with TRBD2. The V and J ends lost 6 bases and 4 bases, in that order; junction bases with no gene match: 3. The CDR3 spans 13 residues. The V gene's germline CDR1 is KGHSH and CDR2 LQKENI. The DNA of the CDR3 is TGTGCCAGCTCGCCGGGACTAGCAGAGACCCAGTACTTC. It translates to CASSPGLAETQYF.

This chain connects TRBV7-2 to TRBJ2-7, with D unclear. CDR3 length equals 14 residues. Germline V gene lookup returns CDR1 SGHTA and CDR2 FQGNSA. V was cut by 5 bases and J by 4 bases, with 15 bases left in between. The CDR3 DNA reads as TGTGCCAGCAGCCCTCAGGAAGGGCTATACGAGCAGTACGTC. It specifies CASSPQEGLYEQYV.

The rearrangement uses TRBV7-3 and TRBJ1-6; 10 bases are a match to TRBD1. Unmatched junction bases numbered 10, after V lost 1 base and J lost 4 bases. Per germline, CDR1 SGHTA and CDR2 FQGTGA. The CDR3 length is 19 residues. CDR3 protein: CASSLNPVGQGGYNSPLHF. DNA for the CDR3: TGTGCCAGCAGCTTAAACCCCGTCGGACAGGGGGGATATAATTCACCCCTCCACTTT.

This clone was observed a few times. V is TRBV18 and J is TRBJ2-7; D is possibly TRBD1 (7 bases). V was trimmed by 4 bases and J by 5 bases, leaving 15 bases between them. The CDR3 extends over 14 amino acids. CDR1 is KGHSH, CDR2 LQKENI, per germline. Written as DNA, the CDR3 is TGTGCCAGCTCACGGGAAGTCAGGGGGGACGAGCAGTACGTC. This gives the protein CASSREVRGDEQYV.

The chain recombines TRBV6-2 or TRBV6-3 with TRBJ1-6; D perhaps matches TRBD1 (5 bases). Germline lookup yields CDR1 MNHEY and CDR2 SVGEGT. V shed 2 bases and J shed 6 bases, with 11 bases lying between them. The CDR3 covers 15 residues. Here the CDR3 DNA reads TGTGCCAGCAGTTACGCCCAGGGACCTAATTCACCCCTCCACTTT. Translating gives CASSYAQGPNSPLHF.

This sequence joins TRBV5-8 and TRBJ2-2; D might be TRBD1 (6 bases). Trimming shortened V by 1 base and J by 4 bases, and 8 bases separated the two germline ends. The CDR3 totals 14 residues. The germline gives CDR1 SGHTS, CDR2 YDEGEE. The CDR3 DNA is TGTGCCAGCAGCTTGTACAGGGCCACCGGGGAGCTGTTTTTT. Its protein is CASSLYRATGELFF.

This chain connects TRBV7-2 to TRBJ1-1; tentative D call: TRBD1 (5 bases). The germline CDR1 and CDR2 sequences are SGHTA and FQGNSA. V lost 5 bases and J lost 0, with 13 bases in between. This CDR3 has 15 amino acids. The CDR3 bases are TGTGCCAGCAGCCCACAAGGGACTATGAACACTGAAGCTTTCTTT. Its translation is CASSPQGTMNTEAFF.

The chain recombines TRBV24-1 with TRBJ2-1; 7 bases are shared with TRBD2. J was trimmed by 0 bases and V by 4 bases; bases with no gene match: 11. Germline V gene data show CDR1 as KGHDR and CDR2 as SFDVKD. The CDR3 runs to 18 residues. The CDR3 sequence is CATSDPVTSVSSYNEQFF. DNA for the CDR3: TGTGCCACCAGTGACCCAGTAACTAGCGTGAGCTCCTACAATGAGCAGTTCTTC.